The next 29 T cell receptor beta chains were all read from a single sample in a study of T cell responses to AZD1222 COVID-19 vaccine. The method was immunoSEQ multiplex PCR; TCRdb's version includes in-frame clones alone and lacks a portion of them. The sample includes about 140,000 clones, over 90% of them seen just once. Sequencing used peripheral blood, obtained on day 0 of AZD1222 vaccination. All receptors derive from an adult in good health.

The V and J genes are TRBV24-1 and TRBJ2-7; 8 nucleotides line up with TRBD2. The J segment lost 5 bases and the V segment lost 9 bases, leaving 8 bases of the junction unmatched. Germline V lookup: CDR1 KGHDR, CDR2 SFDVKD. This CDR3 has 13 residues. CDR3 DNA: TGTGCCACCGGCCGGGGGGGGGCGCACGAGCAGTACTTC. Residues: CATGRGGAHEQYF.

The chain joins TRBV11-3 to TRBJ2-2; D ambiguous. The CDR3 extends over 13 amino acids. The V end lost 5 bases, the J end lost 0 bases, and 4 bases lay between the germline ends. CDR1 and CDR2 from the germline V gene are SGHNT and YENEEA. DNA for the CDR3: TGTGCCAGCAGCGGAACGAACACCGGGGAGCTGTTTTTT. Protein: CASSGTNTGELFF.

CDR3 coding DNA: TGCGCCAGCAGCTTGGGGACAGGGAGCTATGGCTACACCTTC. Translation gives CASSLGTGSYGYTF. The V call is TRBV5-1, the J call TRBJ1-2, with 8 bases fitting TRBD1. Per germline, CDR1 SGHRS and CDR2 YFSETQ. V shed 0 bases and J 4 bases; nucleotides not matched to a gene: 2. The CDR3 covers 14 residues.

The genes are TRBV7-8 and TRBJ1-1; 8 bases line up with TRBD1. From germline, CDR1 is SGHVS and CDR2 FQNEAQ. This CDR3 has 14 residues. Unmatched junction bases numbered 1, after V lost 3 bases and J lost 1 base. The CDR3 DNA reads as TGTGCCAGCAGCTTGACAGGGGCGAACACTGAAGCTTTCTTT. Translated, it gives CASSLTGANTEAFF.

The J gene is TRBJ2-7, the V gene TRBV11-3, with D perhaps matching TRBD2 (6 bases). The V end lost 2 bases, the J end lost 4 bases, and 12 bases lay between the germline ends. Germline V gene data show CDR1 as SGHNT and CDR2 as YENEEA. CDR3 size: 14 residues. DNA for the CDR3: TGTGCCAGCAGCTTAAAGGAGGGGCTTTACGAGCAGTACTTC. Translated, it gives CASSLKEGLYEQYF.

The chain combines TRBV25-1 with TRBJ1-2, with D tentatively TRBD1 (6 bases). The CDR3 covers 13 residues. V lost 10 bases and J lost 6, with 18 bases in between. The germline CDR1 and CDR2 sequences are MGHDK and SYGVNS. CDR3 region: CATGPGGFHGYTF. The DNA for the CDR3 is TGTGCCACCGGGCCGGGGGGCTTTCATGGCTACACCTTC.

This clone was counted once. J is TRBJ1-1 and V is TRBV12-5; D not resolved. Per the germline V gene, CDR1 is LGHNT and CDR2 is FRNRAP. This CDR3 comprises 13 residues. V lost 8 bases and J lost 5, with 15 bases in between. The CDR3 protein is CASRVVDGTEAFF. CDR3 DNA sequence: TGTGCTAGTCGGGTCGTCGATGGGACTGAAGCTTTCTTT.

This chain's CDR3 is CASSPRAGALSYEQYF. Written as DNA, the CDR3 is TGTGCCAGCAGCCCCCGTGCGGGGGCCCTCTCCTACGAGCAGTACTTC. The rearrangement uses TRBV9 and TRBJ2-7; D is perhaps TRBD2 (7 bases). Trimming took off 4 bases at V and 0 bases at J, with 17 bases between the two ends. CDR3 length: 16 amino acids. The germline V gene has CDR1 SGDLS and CDR2 YYNGEE.

CDR3 nucleotides: TGTGCCAGCAGGTCGTCCGGGACTAGAAACAATGAGCAGTTCTTC. This encodes CASRSSGTRNNEQFF. The chain uses TRBV6-5 and TRBJ2-1; 8 bases align to TRBD2. This CDR3 is 15 amino acids long. Germline CDR1 reads MNHEY; CDR2 reads SVGAGI. Trimming at V came to 6 bases and at J to 5 bases, leaving 9 bases not matched to a gene.

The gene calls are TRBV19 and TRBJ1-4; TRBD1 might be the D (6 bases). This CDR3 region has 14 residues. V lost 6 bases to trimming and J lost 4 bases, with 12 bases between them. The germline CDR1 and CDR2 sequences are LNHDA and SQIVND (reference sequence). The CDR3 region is CASSHRASNEKLFF. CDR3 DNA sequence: TGTGCCAGTAGCCACAGGGCCAGTAATGAAAAACTGTTTTTT.

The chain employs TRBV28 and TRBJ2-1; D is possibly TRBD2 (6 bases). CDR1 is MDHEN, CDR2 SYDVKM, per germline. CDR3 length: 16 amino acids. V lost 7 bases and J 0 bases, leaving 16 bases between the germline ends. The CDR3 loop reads CASTTASDSSYNEQFF. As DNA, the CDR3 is TGTGCCAGCACAACGGCTAGCGATAGCTCCTACAATGAGCAGTTCTTC.

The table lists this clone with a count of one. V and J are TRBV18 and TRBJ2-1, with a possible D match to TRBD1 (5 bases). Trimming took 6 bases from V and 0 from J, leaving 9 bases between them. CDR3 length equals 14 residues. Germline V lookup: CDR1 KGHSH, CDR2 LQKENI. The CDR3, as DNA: TGTGCCAGCTCCCCCGACAGCTCCTACAATGAGCAGTTCTTC. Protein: CASSPDSSYNEQFF.

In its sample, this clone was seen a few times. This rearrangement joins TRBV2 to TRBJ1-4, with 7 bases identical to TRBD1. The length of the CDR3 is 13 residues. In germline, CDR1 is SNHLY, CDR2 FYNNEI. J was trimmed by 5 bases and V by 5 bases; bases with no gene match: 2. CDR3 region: CASSTGVNEKLFF. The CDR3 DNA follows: TGTGCCAGCAGTACAGGGGTAAATGAAAAACTGTTTTTT.

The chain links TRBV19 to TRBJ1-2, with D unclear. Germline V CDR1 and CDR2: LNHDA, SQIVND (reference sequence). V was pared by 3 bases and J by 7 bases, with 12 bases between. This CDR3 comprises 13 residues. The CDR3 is CASSIQQGLGYTF. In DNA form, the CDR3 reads TGTGCCAGTAGTATTCAACAAGGGCTTGGCTACACCTTC.

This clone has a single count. The CDR3 DNA is TGTGCCAGCAAAGTTGGCGTGAGCTCCTATAATTCACCCCTCCACTTT. Amino acids: CASKVGVSSYNSPLHF. The rearrangement uses TRBV6-6 and TRBJ1-6; the D is unclear. The V end lost 7 bases, the J end lost 0 bases, and 13 bases lay between the germline ends. Germline V CDR1 and CDR2: MNHNY, SVGAGI (reference sequence). This CDR3 has 16 amino acids.

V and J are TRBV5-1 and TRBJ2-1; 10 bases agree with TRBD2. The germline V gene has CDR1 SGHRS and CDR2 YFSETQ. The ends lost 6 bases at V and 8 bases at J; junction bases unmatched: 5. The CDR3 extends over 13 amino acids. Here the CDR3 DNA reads TGCGCCAGCAAGGTAGCGGGAGGCGATGAGCAGTTCTTC. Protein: CASKVAGGDEQFF.

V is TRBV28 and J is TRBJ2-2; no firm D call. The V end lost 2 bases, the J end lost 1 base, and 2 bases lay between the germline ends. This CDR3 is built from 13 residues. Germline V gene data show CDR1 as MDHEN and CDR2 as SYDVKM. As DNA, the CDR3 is TGTGCCAGCAGTTTACTGAACACCGGGGAGCTGTTTTTT. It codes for CASSLLNTGELFF.

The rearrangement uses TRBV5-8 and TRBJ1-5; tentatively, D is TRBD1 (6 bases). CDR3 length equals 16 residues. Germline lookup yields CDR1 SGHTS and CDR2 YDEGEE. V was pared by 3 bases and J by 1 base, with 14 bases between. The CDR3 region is CASSWPRGGSNQPQHF. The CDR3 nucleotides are TGTGCCAGCAGCTGGCCGAGGGGGGGGAGCAATCAGCCCCAGCATTTT.

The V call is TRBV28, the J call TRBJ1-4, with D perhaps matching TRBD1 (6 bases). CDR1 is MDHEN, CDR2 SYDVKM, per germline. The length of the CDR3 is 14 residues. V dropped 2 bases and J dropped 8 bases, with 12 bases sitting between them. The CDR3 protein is CASSLTGNREKLFF. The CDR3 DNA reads TGTGCCAGCAGTTTAACAGGGAACAGGGAAAAACTGTTTTTT.

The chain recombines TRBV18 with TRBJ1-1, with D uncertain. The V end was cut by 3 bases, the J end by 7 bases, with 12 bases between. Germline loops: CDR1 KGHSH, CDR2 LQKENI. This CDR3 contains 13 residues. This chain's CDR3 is CASSPNGEFEAFF. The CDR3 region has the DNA TGTGCCAGCTCACCTAACGGGGAATTTGAAGCTTTCTTT.

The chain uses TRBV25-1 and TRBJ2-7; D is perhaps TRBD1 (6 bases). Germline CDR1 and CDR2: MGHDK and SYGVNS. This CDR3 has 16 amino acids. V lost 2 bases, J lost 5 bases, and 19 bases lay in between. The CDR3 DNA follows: TGTGCCAGCAGTGAAGGCTCAGGGGAGTGGTTCCACGAGCAGTACTTC. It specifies CASSEGSGEWFHEQYF.

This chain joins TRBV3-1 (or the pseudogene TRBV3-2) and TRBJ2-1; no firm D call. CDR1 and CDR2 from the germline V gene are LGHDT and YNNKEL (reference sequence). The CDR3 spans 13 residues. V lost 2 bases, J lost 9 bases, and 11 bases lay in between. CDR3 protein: CASSQMTGSEQFF. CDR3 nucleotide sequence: TGTGCCAGCAGCCAAATGACTGGCAGTGAGCAGTTCTTC.

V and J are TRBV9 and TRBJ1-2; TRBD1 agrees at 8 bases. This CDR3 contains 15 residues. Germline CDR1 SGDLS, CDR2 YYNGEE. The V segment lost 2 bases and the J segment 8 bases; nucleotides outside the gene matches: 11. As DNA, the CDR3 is TGTGCCAGCAGCGTTTTACCACAGGGGGTAGGAGGCTACACCTTC. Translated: CASSVLPQGVGGYTF.

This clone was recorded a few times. The CDR3 DNA is TGTGCCAGCAGTTTAGGACAAGTCTATGGCTACACCTTC. It yields the protein CASSLGQVYGYTF. The rearrangement links TRBV12-3 or TRBV12-4 to TRBJ1-2; no reliable D call. This CDR3 has 13 amino acids. The V gene lost 1 base and the J gene lost 4 bases, with 7 bases spanning the gap.

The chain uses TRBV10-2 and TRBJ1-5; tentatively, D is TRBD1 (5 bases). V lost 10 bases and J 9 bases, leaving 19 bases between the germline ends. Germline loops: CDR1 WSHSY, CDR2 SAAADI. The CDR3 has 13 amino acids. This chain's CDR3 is CATRPSTERPQHF. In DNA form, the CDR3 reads TGCGCCACCCGGCCTTCGACAGAGCGGCCCCAGCATTTT.

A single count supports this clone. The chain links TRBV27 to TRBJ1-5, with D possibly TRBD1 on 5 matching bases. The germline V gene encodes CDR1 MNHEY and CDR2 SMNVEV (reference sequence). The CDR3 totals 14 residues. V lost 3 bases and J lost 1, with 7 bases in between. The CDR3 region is CASSFRESNQPQHF. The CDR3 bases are TGTGCCAGCAGTTTCAGGGAAAGCAATCAGCCCCAGCATTTT.

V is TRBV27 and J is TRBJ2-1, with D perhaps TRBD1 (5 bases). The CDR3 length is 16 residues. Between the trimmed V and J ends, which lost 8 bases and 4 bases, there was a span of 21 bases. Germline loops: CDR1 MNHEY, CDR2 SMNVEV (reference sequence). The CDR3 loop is CASGILGRVRYNEQFF. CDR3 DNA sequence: TGTGCCAGCGGGATCTTGGGCAGGGTTCGGTACAATGAGCAGTTCTTC.

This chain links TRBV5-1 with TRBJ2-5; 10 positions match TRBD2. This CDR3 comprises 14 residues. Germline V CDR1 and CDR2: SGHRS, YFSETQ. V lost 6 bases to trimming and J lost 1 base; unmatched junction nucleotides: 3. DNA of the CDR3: TGCGCCAGCAACCTAGCGGGGGCCCAAGAGACCCAGTACTTC. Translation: CASNLAGAQETQYF. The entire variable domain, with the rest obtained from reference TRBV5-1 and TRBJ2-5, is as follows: KAGVTQTPRYLIKTRGQQVTLSCSPISGHRSVSWYQQTPGQGLQFLFEYFSETQRNKGNFPGRFSGRQFSNSRSEMNVSTLELGDSALYLCASNLAGAQETQYFGPGTRLLVL.

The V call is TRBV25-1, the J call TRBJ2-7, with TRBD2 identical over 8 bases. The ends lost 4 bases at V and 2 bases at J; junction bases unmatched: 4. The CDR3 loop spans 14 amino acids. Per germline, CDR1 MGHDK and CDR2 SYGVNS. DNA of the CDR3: TGTGCCAGCAGTGCGAGCGGGAGCCCCTACGAGCAGTACTTC. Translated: CASSASGSPYEQYF.